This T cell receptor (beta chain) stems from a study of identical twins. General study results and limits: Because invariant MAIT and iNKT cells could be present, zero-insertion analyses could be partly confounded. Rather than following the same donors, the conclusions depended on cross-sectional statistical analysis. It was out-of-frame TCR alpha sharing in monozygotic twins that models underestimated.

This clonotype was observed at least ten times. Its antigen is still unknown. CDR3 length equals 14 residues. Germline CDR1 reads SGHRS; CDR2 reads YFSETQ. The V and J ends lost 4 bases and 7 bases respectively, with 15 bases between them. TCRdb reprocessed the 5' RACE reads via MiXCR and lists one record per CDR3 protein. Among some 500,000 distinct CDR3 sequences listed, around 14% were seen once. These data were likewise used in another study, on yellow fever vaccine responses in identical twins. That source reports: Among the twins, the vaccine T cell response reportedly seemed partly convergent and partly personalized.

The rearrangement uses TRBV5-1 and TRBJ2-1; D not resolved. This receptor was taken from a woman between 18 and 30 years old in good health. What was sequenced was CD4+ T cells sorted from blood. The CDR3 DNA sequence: TGCGCCAGCAGCCCGATGGGCTACTGGAATGAGCAGTTCTTC. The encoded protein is CASSPMGYWNEQFF.